A selection of T cell receptor beta chains follows, all from one sample in a study of Ad26.COV2.S vaccination and SARS-CoV-2 variants. Assay used: immunoSEQ multiplex PCR; TCRdb lists only in-frame clones, some missing. The sample has under 500,000 clones, roughly 90% seen once. The specimen comprised peripheral blood, sampled in a trial of Ad26.COV2.S vaccine versus placebo. Every receptor here comes from a person between 18 and 65 years old who received the Ad26.COV2.S COVID-19 vaccine or a placebo. Each CDR3 is given with its conserved first and last residue. The D gene is left open where the match is weak. Clone size, where shown, is once, few, many, or a class for clones that have expanded.

J gene	V gene	clone size	D gene	CDR3 protein	CDR3 DNA
TRBJ1-5	TRBV7-9	.	.	CASSLAGDGNQPQHF	TGTGCCAGCAGCTTAGCTGGGGACGGGAATCAGCCCCAGCATTTT
TRBJ2-2	TRBV4-3	.	.	CASSRAQGFGGELFF	TGCGCCAGCAGCCGAGCCCAGGGCTTTGGCGGGGAGCTGTTTTTT
TRBJ2-4	TRBV7-2	.	.	CASSLGGGGPNANIQYF	TGTGCCAGCAGCTTAGGAGGCGGGGGCCCTAACGCAAACATTCAGTACTTC
TRBJ1-5	TRBV6-5	.	.	CAGHTDSNQPQHF	TGTGCCGGCCATACGGATAGCAATCAGCCCCAGCATTTT
TRBJ1-1	TRBV18	.	.	CASSLNPKGLNTEAFF	TGTGCCAGCTCACTAAATCCCAAGGGCTTGAACACTGAAGCTTTCTTT
TRBJ1-6	TRBV28	.	TRBD1	CASRLQGTDSPLHF	TGTGCCAGCAGACTACAGGGGACGGATTCACCCCTCCACTTT
TRBJ2-3	TRBV19	.	TRBD1	CASRVGDSRISDTQYF	TGTGCCAGTAGAGTGGGGGACAGTCGTATTTCGGATACGCAGTATTTT
TRBJ2-1	TRBV21-1	.	.	CASSKFWTVYNEQFF	TGTGCCAGCAGCAAGTTTTGGACAGTTTACAATGAGCAGTTCTTC
TRBJ2-3	TRBV7-2	.	.	CASSLTGQHTDTQYF	TGTGCCAGCAGCCTGACTGGACAGCACACAGATACGCAGTATTTT
TRBJ2-5	TRBV2	.	TRBD2	CASSILSGDFQETQYF	TGTGCCAGCAGTATCCTTAGCGGGGATTTCCAAGAGACCCAGTACTTC
TRBJ1-2	TRBV7-9	.	.	CASSPPLLYGYTF	TGTGCCAGCAGCCCCCCGCTTTTGTATGGCTACACCTTC
TRBJ2-5	TRBV6-5	.	.	CASIASHPGETQYF	TGTGCCAGCATTGCATCTCATCCCGGGGAGACCCAGTACTTC
TRBJ2-5	TRBV6-5	.	TRBD2	CASSYSVAGAQETQYF	TGTGCCAGCAGTTACTCGGTAGCGGGGGCACAAGAGACCCAGTACTTC
TRBJ2-3	TRBV19	.	.	CASSSDVSRFFTDTQYF	TGTGCCAGTAGTTCGGACGTTTCCCGATTCTTTACAGATACGCAGTATTTT
TRBJ1-1	TRBV20-1	once	.	CSAEINTEAFF	TGCAGTGCCGAGATAAACACTGAAGCTTTCTTT
TRBJ1-2	TRBV3-1/TRBV3-2	.	TRBD1	CASKIDRESDGYTF	TGTGCCAGCAAAATTGACAGGGAATCAGATGGCTACACCTTC
TRBJ2-1	TRBV6-1	once	TRBD2	CASSEGEGISYNEQFF	TGTGCCAGCAGTGAAGGGGAGGGGATCTCCTACAATGAGCAGTTCTTC
TRBJ2-7	TRBV11-3	.	TRBD1	CASSKQGLGYEQYF	TGTGCCAGCAGCAAACAGGGGTTGGGCTACGAGCAGTACTTC
TRBJ2-5	TRBV18	.	.	CASSLSVTGDTQYF	TGTGCCAGCTCACTTTCCGTAACGGGGGATACCCAGTACTTC
TRBJ2-3	TRBV20-1	.	TRBD2	CSASSGGLHLTDTQYF	TGCAGTGCTAGTAGCGGGGGCCTACACCTCACAGATACGCAGTATTTT
TRBJ2-1	TRBV7-2	.	.	CASSPRIQTWSSYNEQFF	TGTGCCAGCAGCCCCAGAATTCAGACCTGGAGCTCCTACAATGAGCAGTTCTTC
TRBJ1-2	TRBV20-1	.	.	CSARDGHGYTF	TGCAGTGCTAGAGATGGACATGGCTACACCTTC
TRBJ2-3	TRBV30	.	.	CAWRIASTDTQYF	TGTGCCTGGAGAATAGCGAGCACAGATACGCAGTATTTT
TRBJ2-7	TRBV11-2	.	.	CASSRLTPQANYEQYF	TGTGCCAGCAGCCGTCTTACACCTCAAGCTAACTACGAGCAGTACTTC
TRBJ1-6	TRBV27	.	.	CASSEGRVQFYSPLHF	TGTGCCAGCAGTGAGGGCAGGGTGCAATTTTATTCACCCCTCCACTTT
TRBJ2-7	TRBV15	.	TRBD2	CATSVQSGLAGLGEQYF	TGTGCCACCAGCGTCCAATCCGGACTAGCGGGTTTGGGCGAGCAGTACTTC
TRBJ2-7	TRBV6-6	.	.	CASENHRVAYEQYF	TGTGCCAGCGAGAATCACAGGGTGGCCTACGAGCAGTACTTC
TRBJ1-2	TRBV10-3	.	TRBD1	CAISAGQGNYGYTF	TGTGCCATCAGTGCGGGACAGGGGAACTATGGCTACACCTTC
TRBJ1-1	TRBV7-9	.	.	CASSLGPLEDTEAFF	TGTGCCAGCAGCTTAGGGCCCCTCGAGGACACTGAAGCTTTCTTT
TRBJ2-1	TRBV3-1/TRBV3-2	.	.	CASSQEIGRYNEQFF	TGTGCCAGCAGCCAAGAGATAGGTCGCTACAATGAGCAGTTCTTC
TRBJ1-5	TRBV19	.	.	CASTVLDSNQPQHF	TGTGCCAGTACGGTTTTGGATAGCAATCAGCCCCAGCATTTT
TRBJ1-3	TRBV19	once	.	CASSPQGSGNTIYF	TGTGCCAGTAGTCCCCAGGGGTCCGGAAACACCATATATTTT
TRBJ1-2	TRBV29-1	few	.	CSVALGRDYGYTF	TGCAGCGTTGCTTTGGGCAGAGACTATGGCTACACCTTC
TRBJ1-4	TRBV5-1	once	.	CASSLSGATNEKLFF	TGCGCCAGCAGCTTGAGCGGTGCAACTAATGAAAAACTGTTTTTT
TRBJ2-7	TRBV28	once	.	CAITGRSWYEQYF	TGTGCCATCACCGGACGGAGTTGGTACGAGCAGTACTTC
TRBJ1-2	TRBV29-1	once	.	CSVDSARVYGYTF	TGCAGCGTTGACTCCGCCCGAGTCTATGGCTACACCTTC
TRBJ1-3	TRBV6-5	.	TRBD1	CASSSSRGQGNTIYF	TGTGCCAGCAGTTCCTCCCGCGGACAGGGCAACACCATATATTTT
TRBJ2-7	TRBV23-1	.	.	CASSPRNEQYF	TGCGCCAGCAGTCCTAGGAACGAGCAGTACTTC
TRBJ2-3	TRBV7-9	.	.	CASSAWGSGFTDTQYF	TGTGCCAGCAGCGCCTGGGGTAGCGGATTCACAGATACGCAGTATTTT
TRBJ2-7	TRBV29-1	.	.	CSAGPKQGLSDEQYF	TGCAGCGCGGGCCCGAAACAGGGTTTATCCGACGAGCAGTACTTC
TRBJ1-2	TRBV6-2/TRBV6-3	.	.	CASSPPAATNYGYTF	TGTGCCAGCAGTCCCCCGGCGGCAACTAACTATGGCTACACCTTC
TRBJ2-2	TRBV6-6	.	TRBD2	CASSWGGTNTGELFF	TGTGCCAGCAGTTGGGGGGGGACGAACACCGGGGAGCTGTTTTTT
TRBJ1-1	TRBV9	.	.	CASSVSPGDYTEAFF	TGTGCCAGCAGCGTTTCCCCAGGGGATTACACTGAAGCTTTCTTT
TRBJ2-3	TRBV6-4	.	.	CASSDSIAATDTQYF	TGTGCCAGCAGTGACTCGATAGCTGCCACAGATACGCAGTATTTT
TRBJ1-2	TRBV5-1	.	.	CASSLVSQALYGYTF	TGCGCCAGCAGCTTGGTTTCCCAGGCTCTCTATGGCTACACCTTC
TRBJ1-2	TRBV7-9	once	.	CASSPRLEPKGGYTF	TGTGCCAGCAGCCCGAGACTCGAGCCCAAAGGTGGCTACACCTTC
TRBJ2-3	TRBV7-2	.	.	CASSFDSTTDTQYF	TGTGCCAGCAGCTTTGATAGTACCACAGATACGCAGTATTTT
TRBJ1-3	TRBV7-9	.	.	CASTTGSSGNTIYF	TGTGCCAGTACGACAGGTTCCTCTGGAAACACCATATATTTT
TRBJ2-7	TRBV2	.	TRBD1	CASSELRDSYEQYF	TGTGCCAGCAGTGAACTCCGGGACAGCTACGAGCAGTACTTC
TRBJ1-6	TRBV19	.	.	CASSWAGVNSPLHF	TGTGCCAGTAGTTGGGCAGGGGTCAATTCACCCCTCCACTTT
TRBJ2-3	TRBV5-1	once	.	CASSPPALSTDTQYF	TGCGCCAGCAGCCCCCCAGCACTGAGCACAGATACGCAGTATTTT
TRBJ2-2	TRBV6-4	.	.	CASSVQGDGGELFF	TGTGCCAGCAGTGTACAGGGAGATGGCGGGGAGCTGTTTTTT